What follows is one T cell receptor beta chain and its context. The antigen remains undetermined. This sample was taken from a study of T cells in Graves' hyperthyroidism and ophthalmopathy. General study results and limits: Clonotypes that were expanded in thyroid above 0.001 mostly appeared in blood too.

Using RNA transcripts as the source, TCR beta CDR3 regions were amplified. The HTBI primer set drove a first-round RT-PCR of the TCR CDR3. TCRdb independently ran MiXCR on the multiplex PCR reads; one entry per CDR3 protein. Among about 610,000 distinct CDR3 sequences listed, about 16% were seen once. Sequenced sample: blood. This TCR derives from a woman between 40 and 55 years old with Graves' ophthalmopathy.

The CDR3 nucleotides are TGTGCCAGCAGTTCCCGACAGGGGGTGGGTACTGAAGCTTTCTTT. It encodes CASSSRQGVGTEAFF. The chain carries TRBV27 and TRBJ1-1; 9 bases are a match to TRBD1. Germline V lookup: CDR1 MNHEY, CDR2 SMNVEV (reference sequence). This CDR3 comprises 15 residues. The V gene end was trimmed by 4 bases and the J gene end by 5 bases; junction bases not matched to a gene: 8.